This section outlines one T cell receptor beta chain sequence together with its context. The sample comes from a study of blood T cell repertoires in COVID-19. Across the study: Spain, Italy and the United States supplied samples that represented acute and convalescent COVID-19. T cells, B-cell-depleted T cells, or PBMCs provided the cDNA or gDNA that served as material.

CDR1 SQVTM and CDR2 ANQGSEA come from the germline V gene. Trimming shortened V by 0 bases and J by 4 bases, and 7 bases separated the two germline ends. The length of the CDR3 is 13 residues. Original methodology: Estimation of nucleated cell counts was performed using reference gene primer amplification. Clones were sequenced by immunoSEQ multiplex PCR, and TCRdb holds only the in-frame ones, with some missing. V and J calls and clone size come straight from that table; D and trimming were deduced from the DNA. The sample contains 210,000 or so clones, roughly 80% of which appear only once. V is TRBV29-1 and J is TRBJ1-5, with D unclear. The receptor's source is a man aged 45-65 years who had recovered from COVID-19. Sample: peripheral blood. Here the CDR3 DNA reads TGCAGCGTTGAAGAGGACTCAAATCAGCCCCAGCATTTT. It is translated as CSVEEDSNQPQHF.